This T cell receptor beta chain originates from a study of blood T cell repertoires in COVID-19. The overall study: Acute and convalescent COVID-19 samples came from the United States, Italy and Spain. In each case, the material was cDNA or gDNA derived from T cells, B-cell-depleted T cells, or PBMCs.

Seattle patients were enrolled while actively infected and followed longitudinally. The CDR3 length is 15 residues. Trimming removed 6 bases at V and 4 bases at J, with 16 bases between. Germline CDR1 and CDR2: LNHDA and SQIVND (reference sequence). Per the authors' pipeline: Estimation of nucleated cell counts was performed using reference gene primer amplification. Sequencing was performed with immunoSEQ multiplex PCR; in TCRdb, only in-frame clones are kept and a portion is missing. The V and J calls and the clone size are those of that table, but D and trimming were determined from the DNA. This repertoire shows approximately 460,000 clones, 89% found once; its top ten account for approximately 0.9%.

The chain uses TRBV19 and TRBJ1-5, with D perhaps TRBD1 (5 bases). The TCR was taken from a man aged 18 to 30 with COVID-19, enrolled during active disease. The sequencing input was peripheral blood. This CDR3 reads CASSLRAGWNQPQHF. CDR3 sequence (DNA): TGTGCCAGTAGCCTCCGGGCAGGGTGGAATCAGCCCCAGCATTTT.